This T cell receptor (beta chain) derives from a study of control samples from healthy donors and cancer patients. The CDR3 has 13 residues. Germline-derived CDR1 and CDR2 are SGHTA and FQGTGA. V was cut by 3 bases and J by 3 bases, with 8 bases left in between. Sequencing used immunoSEQ multiplex PCR; TCRdb keeps in-frame clones, though not all of them. The sample includes under 80,000 clones, 84% of them seen just once. Sample: blood. This receptor was identified in a man aged 50-59 years in good health. J is TRBJ2-5 and V is TRBV7-3; D gene unclear. CDR3 sequence (DNA): TGTGCCAGCAGCTTTTTTCCGGAAGAGACCCAGTACTTC. Translation: CASSFFPEETQYF.